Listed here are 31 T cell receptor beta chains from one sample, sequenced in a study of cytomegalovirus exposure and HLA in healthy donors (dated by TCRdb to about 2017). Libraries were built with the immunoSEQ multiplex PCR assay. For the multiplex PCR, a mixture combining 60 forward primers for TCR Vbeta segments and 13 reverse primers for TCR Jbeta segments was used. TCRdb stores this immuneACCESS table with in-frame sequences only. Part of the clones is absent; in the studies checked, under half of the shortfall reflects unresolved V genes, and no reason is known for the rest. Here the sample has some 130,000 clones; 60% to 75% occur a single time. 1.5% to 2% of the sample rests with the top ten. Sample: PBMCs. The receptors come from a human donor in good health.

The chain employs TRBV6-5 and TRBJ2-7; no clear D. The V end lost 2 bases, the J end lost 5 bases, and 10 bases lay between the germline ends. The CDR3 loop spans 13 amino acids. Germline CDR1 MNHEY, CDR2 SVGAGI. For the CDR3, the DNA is TGTGCCAGCAGTTACAGATCCCGGGACGAGCAGTACTTC. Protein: CASSYRSRDEQYF.

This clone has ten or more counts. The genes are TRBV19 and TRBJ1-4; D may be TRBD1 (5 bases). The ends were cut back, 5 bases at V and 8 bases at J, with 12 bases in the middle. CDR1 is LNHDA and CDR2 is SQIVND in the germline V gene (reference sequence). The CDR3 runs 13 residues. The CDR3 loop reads CASSWGWGEKLFF. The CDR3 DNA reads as TGTGCCAGTAGTTGGGGTTGGGGCGAAAAACTGTTTTTT.

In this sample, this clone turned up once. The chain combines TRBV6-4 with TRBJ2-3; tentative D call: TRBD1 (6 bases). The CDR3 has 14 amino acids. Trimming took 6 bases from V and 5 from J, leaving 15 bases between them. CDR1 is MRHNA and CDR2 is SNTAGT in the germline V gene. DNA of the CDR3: TGTGCCAGCAGCCGACAGGTAGATCAAGATACGCAGTATTTT. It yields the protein CASSRQVDQDTQYF.

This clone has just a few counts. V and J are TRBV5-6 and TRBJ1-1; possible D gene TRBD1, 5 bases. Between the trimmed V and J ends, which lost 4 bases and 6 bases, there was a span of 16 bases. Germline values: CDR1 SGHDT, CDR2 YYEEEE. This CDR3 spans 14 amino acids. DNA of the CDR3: TGTGCCAGCAGCCGCGCCGGGGGTGAGGCTGAAGCTTTCTTT. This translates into CASSRAGGEAEAFF.

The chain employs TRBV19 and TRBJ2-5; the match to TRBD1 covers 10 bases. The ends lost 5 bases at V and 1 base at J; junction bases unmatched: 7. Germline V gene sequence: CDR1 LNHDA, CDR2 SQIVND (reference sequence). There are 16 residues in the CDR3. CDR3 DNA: TGTGCCAGTAGTTCGGACAGGGGGACCTCCCAAGAGACCCAGTACTTC. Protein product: CASSSDRGTSQETQYF.

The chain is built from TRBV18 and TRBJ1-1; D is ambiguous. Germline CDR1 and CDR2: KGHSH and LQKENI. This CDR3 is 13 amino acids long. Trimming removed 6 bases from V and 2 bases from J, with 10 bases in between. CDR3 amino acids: CASSLGRNTEAFF. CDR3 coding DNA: TGTGCCAGCTCGCTCGGGAGAAACACTGAAGCTTTCTTT.

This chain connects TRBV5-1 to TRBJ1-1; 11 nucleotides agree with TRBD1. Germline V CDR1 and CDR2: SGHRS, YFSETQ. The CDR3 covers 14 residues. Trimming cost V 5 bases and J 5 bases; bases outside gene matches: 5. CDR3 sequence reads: CASRGTGGETEAFF. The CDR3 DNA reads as TGCGCCAGCAGAGGGACAGGGGGAGAAACTGAAGCTTTCTTT.

The CDR3 loop is CASSNSAGLADFLAKNIQYF. CDR3 coding DNA: TGCGCCAGCAGCAATTCCGCGGGACTAGCGGACTTTTTAGCCAAAAACATTCAGTACTTC. The chain links TRBV5-1 to TRBJ2-4, with 11 positions matching TRBD2. V gave up 4 bases and J gave up 0 bases; unmatched junction bases: 15. Germline values: CDR1 SGHRS, CDR2 YFSETQ. The CDR3 covers 20 residues.

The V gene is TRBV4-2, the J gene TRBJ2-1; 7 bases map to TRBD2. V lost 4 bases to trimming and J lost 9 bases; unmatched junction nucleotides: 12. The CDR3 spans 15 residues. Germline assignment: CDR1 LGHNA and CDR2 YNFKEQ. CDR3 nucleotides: TGTGCCAGCAGCCCTACTAGCGCGTATTTAGCTGAGCAGTTCTTC. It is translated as CASSPTSAYLAEQFF.

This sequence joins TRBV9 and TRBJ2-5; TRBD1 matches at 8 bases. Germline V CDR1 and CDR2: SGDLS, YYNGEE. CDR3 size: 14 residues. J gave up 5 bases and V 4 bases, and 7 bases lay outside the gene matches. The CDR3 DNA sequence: TGTGCCAGCAGCCCCGGACAGGGTCGGGAGACCCAGTACTTC. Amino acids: CASSPGQGRETQYF.

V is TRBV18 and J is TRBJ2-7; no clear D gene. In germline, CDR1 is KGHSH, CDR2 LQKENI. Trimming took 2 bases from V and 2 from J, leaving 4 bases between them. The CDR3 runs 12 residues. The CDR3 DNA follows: TGTGCCAGCTCACCAGGGCCCTACGAGCAGTACTTC. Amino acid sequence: CASSPGPYEQYF.

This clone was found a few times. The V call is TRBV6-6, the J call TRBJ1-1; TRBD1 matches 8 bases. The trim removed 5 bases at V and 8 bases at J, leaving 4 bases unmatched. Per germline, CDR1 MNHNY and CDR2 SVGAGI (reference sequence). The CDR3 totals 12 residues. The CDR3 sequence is CASSLRDREAFF. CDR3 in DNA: TGTGCCAGCAGTCTCCGGGACAGGGAAGCTTTCTTT.

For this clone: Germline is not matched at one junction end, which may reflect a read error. The CDR3 loop reads CASSRTSGRAPYNEQFF. CDR3 in DNA: TGTGCTAGCAGCCGAACTAGCGGGAGGGCCCCCTACAATGAGCAGTTCTTC. V is TRBV7-7 and J is TRBJ2-1; 13 nucleotides agree with TRBD2. The CDR3 sequence is 17 residues long. CDR1 is SSHAT and CDR2 is FNYEAQ in the germline V gene (reference sequence).

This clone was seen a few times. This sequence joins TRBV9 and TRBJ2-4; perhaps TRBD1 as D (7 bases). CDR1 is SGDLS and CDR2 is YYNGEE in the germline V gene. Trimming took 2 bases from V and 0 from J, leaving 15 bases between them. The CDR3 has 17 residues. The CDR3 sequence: CASSVRGDSLAKNIQYF. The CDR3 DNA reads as TGTGCCAGCAGCGTTAGGGGGGACAGCCTAGCCAAAAACATTCAGTACTTC.

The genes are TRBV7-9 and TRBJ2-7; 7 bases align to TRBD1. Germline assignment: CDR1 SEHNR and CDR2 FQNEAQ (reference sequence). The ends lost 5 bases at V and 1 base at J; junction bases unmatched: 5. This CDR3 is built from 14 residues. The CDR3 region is CASSRQGVSYEQYF. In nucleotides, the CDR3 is TGTGCCAGCAGCCGACAGGGCGTATCCTACGAGCAGTACTTC.

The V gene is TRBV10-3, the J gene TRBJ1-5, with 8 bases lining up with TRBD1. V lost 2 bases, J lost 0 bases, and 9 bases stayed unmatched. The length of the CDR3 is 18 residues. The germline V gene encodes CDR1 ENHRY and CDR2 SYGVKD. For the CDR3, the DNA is TGTGCCATCAGTGAGGGGCGGGTAGGGACAGGTAGCAATCAGCCCCAGCATTTT. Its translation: CAISEGRVGTGSNQPQHF.

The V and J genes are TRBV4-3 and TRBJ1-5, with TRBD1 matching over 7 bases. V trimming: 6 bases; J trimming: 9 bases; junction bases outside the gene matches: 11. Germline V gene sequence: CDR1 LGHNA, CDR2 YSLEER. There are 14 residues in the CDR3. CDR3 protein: CASSHDRAKAPQHF. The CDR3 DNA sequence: TGCGCCAGCAGTCACGACAGGGCAAAGGCGCCCCAGCATTTT.

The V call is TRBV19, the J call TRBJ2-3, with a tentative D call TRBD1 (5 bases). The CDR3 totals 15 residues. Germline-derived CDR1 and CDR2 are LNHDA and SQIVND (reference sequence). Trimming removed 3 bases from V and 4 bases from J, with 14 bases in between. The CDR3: CASSIAGLAADTQYF. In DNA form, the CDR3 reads TGTGCCAGTAGTATCGCAGGGTTGGCCGCAGATACGCAGTATTTT.

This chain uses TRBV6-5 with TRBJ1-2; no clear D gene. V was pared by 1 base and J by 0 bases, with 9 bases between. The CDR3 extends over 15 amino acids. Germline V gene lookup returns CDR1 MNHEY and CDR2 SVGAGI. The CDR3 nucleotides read TGTGCCAGCAGTTACTTTCGTCGAGCTAACTATGGCTACACCTTC. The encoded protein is CASSYFRRANYGYTF.

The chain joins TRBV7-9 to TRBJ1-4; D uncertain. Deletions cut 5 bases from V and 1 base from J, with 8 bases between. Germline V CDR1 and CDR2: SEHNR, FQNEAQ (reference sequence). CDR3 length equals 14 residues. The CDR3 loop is CASSSRITNEKLFF. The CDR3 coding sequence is TGTGCCAGCAGCAGCCGAATAACTAATGAAAAACTGTTTTTT.

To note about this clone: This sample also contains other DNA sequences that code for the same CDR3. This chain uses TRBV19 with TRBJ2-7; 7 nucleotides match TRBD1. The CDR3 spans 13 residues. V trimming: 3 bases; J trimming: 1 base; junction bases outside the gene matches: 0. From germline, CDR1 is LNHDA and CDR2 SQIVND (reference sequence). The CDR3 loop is CASSMGQSYEQYF. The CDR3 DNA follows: TGTGCCAGTAGTATGGGACAGTCCTACGAGCAGTACTTC.

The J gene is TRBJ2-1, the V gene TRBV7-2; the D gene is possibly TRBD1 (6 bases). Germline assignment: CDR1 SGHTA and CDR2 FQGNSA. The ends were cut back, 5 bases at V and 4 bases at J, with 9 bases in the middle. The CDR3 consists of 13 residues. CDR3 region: CASSPGQYNEQFF. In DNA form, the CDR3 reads TGTGCCAGCAGCCCAGGACAGTACAATGAGCAGTTCTTC.

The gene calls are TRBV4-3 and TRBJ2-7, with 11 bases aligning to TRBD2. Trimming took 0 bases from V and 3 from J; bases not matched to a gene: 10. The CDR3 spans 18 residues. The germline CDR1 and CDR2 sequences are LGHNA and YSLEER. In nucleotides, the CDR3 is TGCGCCAGCAGCCAAGATCCGACACCAACTAGCGGGAGCTACGAGCAGTACTTC. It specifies CASSQDPTPTSGSYEQYF.

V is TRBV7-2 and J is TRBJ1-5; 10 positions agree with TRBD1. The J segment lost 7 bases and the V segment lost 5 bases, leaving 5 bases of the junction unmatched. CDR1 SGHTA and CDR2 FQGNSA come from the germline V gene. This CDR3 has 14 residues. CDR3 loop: CASSPGQGGQPQHF. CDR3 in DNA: TGTGCCAGCAGCCCTGGACAGGGGGGACAGCCCCAGCATTTT.

CDR3 residues: CASSQDGQGGSYEQYF. As DNA, the CDR3 is TGCGCCAGCAGCCAAGATGGCCAGGGGGGATCCTACGAGCAGTACTTC. The chain couples TRBV4-1 to TRBJ2-7, with TRBD1 as a possible D gene (7 bases). This CDR3 has 16 amino acids. The germline V and J ends were trimmed by 0 bases and 1 base, with 13 bases remaining between them. Germline-derived CDR1 and CDR2 are MGHRA and YSYEKL.

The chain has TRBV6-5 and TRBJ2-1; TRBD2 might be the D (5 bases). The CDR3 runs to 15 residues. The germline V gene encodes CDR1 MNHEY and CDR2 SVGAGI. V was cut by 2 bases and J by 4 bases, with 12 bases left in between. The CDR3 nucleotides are TGTGCCAGCAGTTACCGGAACGCGGGTTACAATGAGCAGTTCTTC. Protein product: CASSYRNAGYNEQFF.

The CDR3: CASSQGDRRNEKLFF. Written as DNA, the CDR3 is TGCGCCAGCAGCCAAGGGGACAGACGTAATGAAAAACTGTTTTTT. This chain joins TRBV4-3 and TRBJ1-4; 7 nucleotides agree with TRBD1. With 1 base clipped from V and 4 bases from J, the junction kept 3 bases outside the gene matches. From germline, CDR1 is LGHNA and CDR2 YSLEER. The CDR3 extends over 15 amino acids.

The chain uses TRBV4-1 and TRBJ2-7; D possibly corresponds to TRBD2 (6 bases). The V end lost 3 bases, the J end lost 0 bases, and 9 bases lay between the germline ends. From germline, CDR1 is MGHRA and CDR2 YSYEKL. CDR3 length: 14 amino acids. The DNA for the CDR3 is TGCGCCAGCAGCCACGCGGGGTCCTCCTACGAGCAGTACTTC. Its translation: CASSHAGSSYEQYF.

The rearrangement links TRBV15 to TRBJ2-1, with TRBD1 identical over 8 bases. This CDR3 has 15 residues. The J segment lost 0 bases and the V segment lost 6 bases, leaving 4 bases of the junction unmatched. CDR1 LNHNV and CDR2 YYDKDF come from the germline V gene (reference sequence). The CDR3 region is CATSYRGSSYNEQFF. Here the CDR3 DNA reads TGTGCCACCAGTTACAGGGGGAGCTCCTACAATGAGCAGTTCTTC.

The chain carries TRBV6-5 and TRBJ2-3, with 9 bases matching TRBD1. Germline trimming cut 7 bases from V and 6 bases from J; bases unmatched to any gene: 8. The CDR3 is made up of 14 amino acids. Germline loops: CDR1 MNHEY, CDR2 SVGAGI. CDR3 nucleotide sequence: TGTGCCAGCACCTCGACAGGGGGTTCGGATACGCAGTATTTT. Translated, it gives CASTSTGGSDTQYF.

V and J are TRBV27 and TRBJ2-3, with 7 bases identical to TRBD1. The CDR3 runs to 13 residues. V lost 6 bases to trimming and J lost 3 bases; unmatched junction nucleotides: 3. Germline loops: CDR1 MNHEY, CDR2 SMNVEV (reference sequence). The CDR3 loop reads CASRTGVTDTQYF. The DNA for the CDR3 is TGTGCCAGCAGAACAGGGGTGACAGATACGCAGTATTTT.